This TCR beta chain was sequenced during a study of blood T cells in healthy people across ages. A second PCR, run for about 6 to 12 cycles, used a sample-barcoded 5' primer plus a J-beta primer mix. TCRdb ran MiXCR on the 5' RACE reads and lists one entry per CDR3 protein. This table holds 630,000 or so distinct CDR3 sequences, roughly 30% found once. Germline lookup yields CDR1 MNHEY and CDR2 SVGAGI. This CDR3 region has 14 residues. Losses at the gene ends were 2 bases for V and 4 bases for J; bases not matched to a gene: 3. Whole-study results and caveats: Roughly linearly, TCR beta diversity per million T cells fell as age increased.

This clonotype has a count of ten or more. The antigen remains undetermined. V and J are TRBV6-5 and TRBJ1-1; 8 nucleotides match TRBD1. The receptor was isolated from a woman at least 80 years old in good health. Material for sequencing was blood. The CDR3 loop is CASSYGTGGTEAFF. As DNA, the CDR3 is TGTGCCAGCAGTTACGGGACAGGTGGCACTGAAGCTTTCTTT.